The rows below give T cell receptor beta chains drawn from one sample of a study of cytomegalovirus exposure and HLA in healthy donors. Repertoires were generated with immunoSEQ multiplex PCR, while TCRdb's copy carries only in-frame clones and drops some. The repertoire has around 130,000 clones, 70% to 90% of them found once; the top ten carry less than 2%. The specimen was PBMCs. All receptors derive from a man between 40 and 49 years old in good health and CMV-seronegative. Both conserved end residues are part of each CDR3. The order of the fields is D gene, J gene, clone size, V gene, CDR3 protein, CDR3 DNA. A D gene is named only where the DNA matches it firmly. The size entry is marked missing in some rows and otherwise reads once, few, many or a size class.

d_gene: .; j_gene: TRBJ2-5; abundance: .; v_gene: TRBV27; CDR3aa: CASRPYMEQETQYF; CDR3nt: TGTGCCAGCAGACCATACATGGAGCAAGAGACCCAGTACTTC
d_gene: .; j_gene: TRBJ2-7; abundance: .; v_gene: TRBV6-6; CDR3aa: CASSYSDARRAYEQYF; CDR3nt: TGTGCCAGCAGTTACTCGGACGCGCGCAGGGCTTACGAGCAGTACTTC
d_gene: .; j_gene: TRBJ2-1; abundance: .; v_gene: TRBV4-3; CDR3aa: CASSQEASAHYNEQFF; CDR3nt: TGCGCCAGCAGCCAAGAGGCTAGCGCCCACTACAATGAGCAGTTCTTC
d_gene: .; j_gene: TRBJ1-2; abundance: many; v_gene: TRBV5-5; CDR3aa: CASSLARTNYGYTF; CDR3nt: TGTGCCAGCAGCTTAGCCAGGACTAACTATGGCTACACCTTC
d_gene: .; j_gene: TRBJ2-1; abundance: .; v_gene: TRBV5-1; CDR3aa: CASSLGDWNNEQFF; CDR3nt: TGCGCCAGCAGCTTGGGGGACTGGAACAATGAGCAGTTCTTC
d_gene: TRBD2; j_gene: TRBJ2-1; abundance: few; v_gene: TRBV5-1; CDR3aa: CASSVRTSGRSYNEQFF; CDR3nt: TGCGCCAGCAGCGTCCGGACTAGCGGGCGCTCCTACAATGAGCAGTTCTTC
d_gene: .; j_gene: TRBJ1-1; abundance: .; v_gene: TRBV7-3; CDR3aa: CASSYTENTEAFF; CDR3nt: TGTGCCAGCAGCTACACAGAGAACACTGAAGCTTTCTTT
d_gene: TRBD1; j_gene: TRBJ2-1; abundance: .; v_gene: TRBV7-6; CDR3aa: CASSLGVDRAIF; CDR3nt: TGTGCCAGCAGCTTAGGGGTGGACAGGGCAATCTTC
d_gene: TRBD1; j_gene: TRBJ2-3; abundance: .; v_gene: TRBV5-1; CDR3aa: CASSLGTVTDTQYF; CDR3nt: TGCGCCAGCAGCTTAGGGACAGTCACAGATACGCAGTATTTT
d_gene: .; j_gene: TRBJ1-1; abundance: .; v_gene: TRBV28; CDR3aa: CASREAPRGNTEAFF; CDR3nt: TGTGCCAGCAGGGAAGCCCCCAGGGGAAATACTGAAGCTTTCTTT
d_gene: .; j_gene: TRBJ1-4; abundance: .; v_gene: TRBV4-3; CDR3aa: CASSQVDRNEKLFF; CDR3nt: TGCGCCAGCAGCCAAGTTGACAGAAATGAAAAACTGTTTTTT
d_gene: TRBD1; j_gene: TRBJ1-3; abundance: .; v_gene: TRBV6-5; CDR3aa: CASSNFDRVIGNTIYF; CDR3nt: TGTGCCAGCAGTAACTTCGACAGGGTGATTGGAAACACCATATATTTT
d_gene: .; j_gene: TRBJ1-6; abundance: .; v_gene: TRBV5-1; CDR3aa: CASSIQGSYNSPLHF; CDR3nt: TGCGCCAGCAGCATTCAGGGGAGTTATAATTCACCCCTCCACTTT
d_gene: TRBD2; j_gene: TRBJ2-7; abundance: .; v_gene: TRBV2; CDR3aa: CASSASGGPYEQYF; CDR3nt: TGTGCCAGCAGTGCGAGCGGGGGGCCCTACGAGCAGTACTTC
d_gene: .; j_gene: TRBJ1-4; abundance: .; v_gene: TRBV7-2; CDR3aa: CASSSAGGANEKLFF; CDR3nt: TGTGCCAGCAGCTCAGCCGGGGGTGCTAATGAAAAACTGTTTTTT
d_gene: TRBD1; j_gene: TRBJ1-2; abundance: .; v_gene: TRBV9; CDR3aa: CASSVGQGTYGYTF; CDR3nt: TGTGCCAGCAGCGTAGGACAGGGTACCTATGGCTACACCTTC
d_gene: .; j_gene: TRBJ1-1; abundance: .; v_gene: TRBV2; CDR3aa: CVSWRNTEAFF; CDR3nt: TGTGTCAGCTGGAGGAACACTGAAGCTTTCTTT
d_gene: .; j_gene: TRBJ1-1; abundance: .; v_gene: TRBV5-1; CDR3aa: CASSLAPETGNTEAFF; CDR3nt: TGCGCCAGCAGCTTGGCCCCCGAGACAGGGAACACTGAAGCTTTCTTT
d_gene: .; j_gene: TRBJ1-1; abundance: .; v_gene: TRBV6-1; CDR3aa: CASRPRVAVEAFF; CDR3nt: TGTGCCAGCAGACCCAGAGTTGCGGTTGAAGCTTTCTTT
d_gene: .; j_gene: TRBJ2-7; abundance: .; v_gene: TRBV5-1; CDR3aa: CASSGALTRAYEQYF; CDR3nt: TGCGCCAGCAGCGGAGCTCTAACGCGGGCCTACGAGCAGTACTTC
d_gene: .; j_gene: TRBJ2-1; abundance: .; v_gene: TRBV18; CDR3aa: CASSPMAGIAYNEQFF; CDR3nt: TGTGCCAGCTCACCAATGGCGGGTATAGCCTACAATGAGCAGTTCTTC
d_gene: TRBD2; j_gene: TRBJ2-7; abundance: .; v_gene: TRBV6-1; CDR3aa: CASSRPGGPYEQYF; CDR3nt: TGTGCCAGCAGTCGTCCGGGAGGGCCGTACGAGCAGTACTTC
d_gene: .; j_gene: TRBJ1-2; abundance: few; v_gene: TRBV7-9; CDR3aa: CASSLDLTVANYGYTF; CDR3nt: TGTGCCAGCAGCTTAGATCTCACCGTAGCTAACTATGGCTACACCTTC
d_gene: TRBD1; j_gene: TRBJ2-6; abundance: .; v_gene: TRBV9; CDR3aa: CASSVARTGLNSGANVLTF; CDR3nt: TGTGCCAGCAGCGTAGCGAGGACAGGTCTCAACTCTGGGGCCAACGTCCTGACTTTC
d_gene: .; j_gene: TRBJ2-1; abundance: .; v_gene: TRBV7-9; CDR3aa: CSSSLALSASYNEQFF; CDR3nt: TGTTCCAGCAGCTTGGCGTTAAGCGCCTCCTACAATGAGCAGTTCTTC
d_gene: TRBD2; j_gene: TRBJ2-1; abundance: few; v_gene: TRBV6-4; CDR3aa: CASSERAGEGNEQFF; CDR3nt: TGTGCCAGCAGTGAGAGGGCGGGAGAGGGAAATGAGCAGTTCTTC
d_gene: TRBD1; j_gene: TRBJ1-2; abundance: .; v_gene: TRBV7-8; CDR3aa: CASSPGQGDYGYTF; CDR3nt: TGTGCCAGCAGCCCGGGACAGGGTGACTATGGCTACACCTTC